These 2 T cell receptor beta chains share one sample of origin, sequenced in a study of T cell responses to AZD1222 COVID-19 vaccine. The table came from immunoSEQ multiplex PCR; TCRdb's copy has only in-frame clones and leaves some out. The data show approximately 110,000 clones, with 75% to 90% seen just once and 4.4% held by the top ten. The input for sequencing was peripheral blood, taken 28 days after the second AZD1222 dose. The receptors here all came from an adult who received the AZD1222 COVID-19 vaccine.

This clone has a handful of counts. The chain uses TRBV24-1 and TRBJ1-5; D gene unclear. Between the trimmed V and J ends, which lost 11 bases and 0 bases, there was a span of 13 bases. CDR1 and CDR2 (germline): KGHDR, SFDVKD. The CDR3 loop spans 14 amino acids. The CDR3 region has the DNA TGTGCCATAGGGAGAGGGAATAGCAATCAGCCCCAGCATTTT. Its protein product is CAIGRGNSNQPQHF.

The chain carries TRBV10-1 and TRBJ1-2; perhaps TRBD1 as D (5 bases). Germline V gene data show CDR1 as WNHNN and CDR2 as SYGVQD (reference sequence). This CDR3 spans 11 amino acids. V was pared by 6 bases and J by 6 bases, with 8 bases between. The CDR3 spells CASSKGNGYTF. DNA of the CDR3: TGCGCCAGCAGCAAGGGGAATGGCTACACCTTC.